This TCR beta chain emerged from a study of CD8 T cells in Susac syndrome. Study-level results: Susac-specific public clones found in total CD8+ repertoires numbered around 16, and those in CD8+ TEMRA repertoires numbered about 5. Maximal CD8+ clonal expansion in Susac was observed within TEMRA cells and among active patients.

This clonotype was seen once. Its antigen is as yet unknown. V was clipped by 2 bases and J by 9 bases; unmatched bases: 3. The CDR3 is 15 amino acids. Germline V gene lookup returns CDR1 ENHRY and CDR2 SYGVKD. Random hexamers served to reverse transcribe roughly 0.5 to 1 ug RNA. TCRdb itself ran the immunoSEQ multiplex PCR reads through MiXCR, one entry per CDR3 protein. The data show approximately 80,000 distinct CDR3 sequences, approximately 94% seen once. The clonotype comes from a human donor with Susac syndrome. Sequenced material: CD8+ T cells from PBMCs. The chain has TRBV10-3 and TRBJ2-1; the match to TRBD2 covers 14 bases. The CDR3 loop is CAISEGLAGGVEQFF. Written as DNA, the CDR3 is TGTGCCATCAGTGAGGGACTAGCGGGGGGTGTTGAGCAGTTCTTC.